This T cell receptor beta chain was sequenced for a study of blood T cell repertoires in COVID-19. How the authors handled the data: Using reference gene primer amplification, nucleated cell counts were estimated. The method was immunoSEQ multiplex PCR; TCRdb's version includes in-frame clones alone and lacks a portion of them. V, J and clone size reflect that table, while D and trimming were determined from the DNA. Here the sample spans about 190,000 clones, around four fifths being singletons. Trimming at V came to 3 bases and at J to 1 base, leaving 6 bases not matched to a gene. Per germline, CDR1 SGDLS and CDR2 YYNGEE. This CDR3 is built from 17 residues. This clone has only one observation.

This chain connects TRBV9 to TRBJ2-3, with 12 bases lining up with TRBD2. The receptor was isolated from a woman between 25 and 40 years old with acute or convalescent COVID-19. The specimen sequenced was peripheral blood. The CDR3 sequence: CASSGTSGGPRTDTQYF. Here the CDR3 DNA reads TGTGCCAGCAGCGGCACTAGCGGGGGGCCTCGCACAGATACGCAGTATTTT.